One T cell receptor beta chain is described in this entry. These data come from a study of blood T cell repertoires in COVID-19. Study background: Some COVID-19 samples were acute and others convalescent; all came from the United States, Italy and Spain.

Original data processing: Cell counts per sample came from amplifying reference gene primers. TCRdb's copy holds only in-frame clones and misses some; the assay was immunoSEQ multiplex PCR. V, J and clone size were drawn from that table, and D and trimming were deduced from the DNA. Of 30,000 to 45,000 clones listed, approximately 90% are singletons. Germline lookup yields CDR1 MNHEY and CDR2 SVGAGI. V gave up 9 bases and J gave up 5 bases; unmatched junction bases: 11. This CDR3 has 14 amino acids. This TCR was sampled from a human donor in a cohort sampled during active COVID-19. Sequencing was carried out using peripheral blood. The J gene is TRBJ2-3, the V gene TRBV6-5; 7 nucleotides line up with TRBD2. CDR3 sequence reads: CASVRGELGDTQYF. In DNA, the CDR3 is TGTGCCAGTGTTCGGGGGGAATTAGGAGATACGCAGTATTTT.